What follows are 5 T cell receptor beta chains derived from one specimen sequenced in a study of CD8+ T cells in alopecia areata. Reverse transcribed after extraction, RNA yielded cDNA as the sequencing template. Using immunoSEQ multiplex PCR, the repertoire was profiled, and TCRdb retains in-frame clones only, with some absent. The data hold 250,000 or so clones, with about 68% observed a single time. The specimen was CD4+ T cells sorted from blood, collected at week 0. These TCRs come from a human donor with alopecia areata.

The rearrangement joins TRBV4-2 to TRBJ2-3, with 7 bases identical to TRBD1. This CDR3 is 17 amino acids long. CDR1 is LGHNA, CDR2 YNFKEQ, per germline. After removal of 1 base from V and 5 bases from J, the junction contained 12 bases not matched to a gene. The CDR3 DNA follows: TGTGCCAGCAGCCAAGCCCCCCAGGGGACAGATGGAGATACGCAGTATTTT. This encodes CASSQAPQGTDGDTQYF.

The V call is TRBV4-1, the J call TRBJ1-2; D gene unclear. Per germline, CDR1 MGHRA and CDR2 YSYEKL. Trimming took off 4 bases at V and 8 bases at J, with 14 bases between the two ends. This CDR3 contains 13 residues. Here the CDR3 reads CASSPERERGYTF. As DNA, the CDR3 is TGCGCCAGCAGCCCCGAGAGGGAACGAGGCTACACCTTC.

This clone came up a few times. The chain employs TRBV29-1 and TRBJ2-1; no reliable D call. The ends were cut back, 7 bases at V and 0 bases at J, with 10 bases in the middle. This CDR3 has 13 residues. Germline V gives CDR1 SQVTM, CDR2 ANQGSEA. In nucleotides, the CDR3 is TGCAGCGGTATCACAGTCTCCTACAATGAGCAGTTCTTC. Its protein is CSGITVSYNEQFF.

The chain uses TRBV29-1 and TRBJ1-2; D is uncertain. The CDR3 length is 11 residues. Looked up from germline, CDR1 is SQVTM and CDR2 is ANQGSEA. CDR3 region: CSSYADYGYTF. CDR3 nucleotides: TGCAGTTCTTACGCCGACTATGGCTACACCTTC.

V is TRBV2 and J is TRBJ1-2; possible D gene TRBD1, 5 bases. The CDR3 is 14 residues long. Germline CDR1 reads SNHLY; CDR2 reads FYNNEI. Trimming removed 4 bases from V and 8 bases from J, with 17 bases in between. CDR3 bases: TGTGCCAGCAGTGGGGCTCAAGGGGAGGTGGGCTACACCTTC. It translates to CASSGAQGEVGYTF.